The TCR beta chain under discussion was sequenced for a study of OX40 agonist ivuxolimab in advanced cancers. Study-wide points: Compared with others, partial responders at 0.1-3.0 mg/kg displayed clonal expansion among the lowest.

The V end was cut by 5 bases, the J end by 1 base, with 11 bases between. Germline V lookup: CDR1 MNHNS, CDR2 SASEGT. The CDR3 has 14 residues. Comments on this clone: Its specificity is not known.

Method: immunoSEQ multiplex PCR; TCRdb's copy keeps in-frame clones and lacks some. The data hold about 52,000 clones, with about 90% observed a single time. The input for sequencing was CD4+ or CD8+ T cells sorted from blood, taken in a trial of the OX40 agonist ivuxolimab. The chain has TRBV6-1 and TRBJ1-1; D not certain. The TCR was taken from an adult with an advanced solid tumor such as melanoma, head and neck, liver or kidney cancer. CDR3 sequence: CASSPTTWNTEAFF. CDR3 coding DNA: TGTGCCAGCAGTCCGACGACGTGGAACACTGAAGCTTTCTTT.